This T cell receptor beta chain was captured in a study of T-cell memory formation after mild COVID-19. This clonotype was counted between two and nine times. Trimming shortened V by 6 bases and J by 5 bases, and 8 bases separated the two germline ends. Per germline, CDR1 SGHAT and CDR2 FQNNGV. This CDR3 region has 12 residues. Via MiXCR, TCRdb re-called the 5' RACE reads, giving one row per CDR3 protein. The sample consists of about 120,000 distinct CDR3 sequences, about 17% of them appearing once. Sequenced input: PBMCs or a T cell subset sorted from them (not recorded which). This chain links TRBV11-2 with TRBJ2-1; D might be TRBD2 (5 bases). The origin of this receptor is an adult woman who had mild COVID-19 (a few samples of this study predate the infection). Cell type and time point are not known. The CDR3 nucleotides read TGTGCCAGCAGTGGAGGCAACAATGAGCAGTTCTTC. Protein sequence: CASSGGNNEQFF.